This T cell receptor (beta chain) is drawn from a study of CD8 T cells in ankylosing spondylitis. Trimming left V 1 base short and J 5 bases short, with 11 bases between. Germline CDR1 reads MGHRA; CDR2 reads YSYEKL. The CDR3 length is 14 residues. There are a few counts of this clonotype. Generation of TCR beta libraries employed quantitative 5'-RACE incorporating molecular barcodes. MiXCR was run by TCRdb on the 5' RACE reads, yielding one entry per CDR3 protein. Of around 250,000 distinct CDR3 sequences in the sample, 15% to 20% were seen once. The V call is TRBV4-1, the J call TRBJ2-5; D not resolved. The specimen sequenced was blood, either unsorted or a sorted T cell fraction (not recorded which). The source of this sequence is a male donor with ankylosing spondylitis or in good health (not recorded which). CDR3 in DNA: TGCGCCAGCAGCCAAGCTGACGCGGAGGAGACCCAGTACTTC. Translation gives CASSQADAEETQYF.